The 18 T cell receptor beta chains in this list originate from one sample, sequenced in a study of cytomegalovirus exposure and HLA in healthy donors. PCR was performed using 60 Vbeta and 13 Jbeta primers. Here immunoSEQ multiplex PCR was the method, and the copy in TCRdb shows in-frame clones only, minus some. The sample carries roughly 140,000 clones, roughly 80% recorded once. Source material: PBMCs. All receptors come from a human donor in good health.

The chain employs TRBV4-2 and TRBJ1-1, with D tentatively TRBD1 (6 bases). CDR1 is LGHNA and CDR2 is YNFKEQ in the germline V gene. The CDR3 extends over 16 amino acids. V lost 0 bases and J lost 5, with 16 bases in between. CDR3 in amino acids: CASSQDPWTEGTEAFF. The DNA of the CDR3 is TGTGCCAGCAGCCAAGACCCCTGGACAGAGGGAACTGAAGCTTTCTTT.

Concerning this clone: The junction differs from germline at one of its ends, possibly a read error. The gene calls are TRBV5-6 and TRBJ1-2, with D perhaps matching TRBD1 (5 bases). Per the germline V gene, CDR1 is SGHDT and CDR2 is YYEEEE. This CDR3 has 18 amino acids. The CDR3 sequence: CASSPPAGTALLRGGYPF. For the CDR3, the DNA is TGTGCCAGCAGCCCCCCGGCGGGGACCGCCCTTCTGAGAGGTGGCTACCCCTTC.

Worth noting for this clone: A read error may produce the germline difference seen at one junction end. V usage is TRBV10-2 and J usage is TRBJ2-3; D is perhaps TRBD2 (5 bases). Germline-derived CDR1 and CDR2 are WSHSY and SAAADI. This CDR3 spans 13 amino acids. CDR3 sequence (DNA): TGCGCCGGCAGTTTACTAGGCCTTGATACGCAGTATTTT. It encodes CAGSLLGLDTQYF.

This clone was seen more than once but under ten times. The V gene is TRBV5-6, the J gene TRBJ2-2; D is undetermined. The V gene's germline CDR1 is SGHDT and CDR2 YYEEEE. The CDR3 length is 13 residues. V gave up 1 base and J gave up 6 bases, with 7 bases separating them. CDR3 DNA: TGTGCCAGCAGCTTGTGGAGTCCCGGGGAGCTGTTTTTT. Protein sequence: CASSLWSPGELFF.

In this sample, this clone turned up a few times. The V and J genes are TRBV4-1 and TRBJ1-1; D is ambiguous. Germline V gene sequence: CDR1 MGHRA, CDR2 YSYEKL. This CDR3 has 15 residues. The V gene lost 0 bases and the J gene lost 3 bases, with 11 bases spanning the gap. The CDR3 DNA follows: TGCGCCAGCAGCCAAGATCGAGCTGGAGACACTGAAGCTTTCTTT. Translating it yields CASSQDRAGDTEAFF.

This chain connects TRBV28 to TRBJ1-1; D call uncertain. Between the trimmed V and J ends, which lost 1 base and 11 bases, there was a span of 14 bases. Germline V gives CDR1 MDHEN, CDR2 SYDVKM. The CDR3 is 13 amino acids. CDR3 loop: CASSLSQDVTAFF. In nucleotides, the CDR3 is TGTGCCAGCAGTTTATCTCAGGATGTCACGGCTTTCTTT.

The chain uses TRBV6-5 and TRBJ1-1; D uncertain. V lost 5 bases to trimming and J lost 1 base, with 11 bases between them. The CDR3 loop spans 14 amino acids. The germline V gene encodes CDR1 MNHEY and CDR2 SVGAGI. The CDR3 nucleotides are TGTGCCAGCAGTCACAGACCCGGGAACACTGAAGCTTTCTTT. Translating gives CASSHRPGNTEAFF.

The chain joins TRBV6-6 to TRBJ2-5, with a possible D match to TRBD1 (5 bases). Germline CDR1 reads MNHNY; CDR2 reads SVGAGI (reference sequence). The CDR3 has 14 residues. Trimming stripped 7 bases from V and 5 bases from J, with 17 bases between. This chain's CDR3 is CASITRVGSETQYF. Here the CDR3 DNA reads TGTGCCAGCATCACCAGGGTCGGGTCTGAGACCCAGTACTTC.

The V call is TRBV29-1, the J call TRBJ2-1, with D perhaps TRBD1 (6 bases). The CDR3 contains 14 residues. V lost 6 bases and J lost 1, with 13 bases in between. Germline values: CDR1 SQVTM, CDR2 ANQGSEA. The DNA for the CDR3 is TGCAGCGTGGACAGTTTGGGATCCTACAATGAGCAGTTCTTC. Protein sequence: CSVDSLGSYNEQFF.

This chain links TRBV28 with TRBJ2-7; TRBD2 matches 7 bases. The junction had 8 bases not matched to a gene; V was cut back by 6 bases and J by 9 bases. Per the germline V gene, CDR1 is MDHEN and CDR2 is SYDVKM. The CDR3 runs 12 residues. In DNA, the CDR3 is TGTGCCAGCAGCCACCCGGGGGGTGGGCAGTACTTC. Translation: CASSHPGGGQYF.

The V gene is TRBV7-8, the J gene TRBJ2-1, with 9 bases aligning to TRBD2. Germline V lookup: CDR1 SGHVS, CDR2 FQNEAQ. Unmatched junction bases numbered 6, after V lost 5 bases and J lost 4 bases. This CDR3 has 15 residues. CDR3: CASSARTSVYNEQFF. The CDR3 coding sequence is TGTGCCAGCAGCGCGAGGACTAGCGTTTACAATGAGCAGTTCTTC.

The genes are TRBV6-1 and TRBJ1-1, with TRBD1 matching 7 bases. The CDR3 runs to 15 residues. The J segment lost 0 bases and the V segment lost 4 bases, leaving 5 bases of the junction unmatched. CDR1 is MNHNS and CDR2 is SASEGT in the germline V gene. This chain's CDR3 is CASSGLTGMNTEAFF. In DNA, the CDR3 is TGTGCCAGCAGTGGGCTGACAGGGATGAACACTGAAGCTTTCTTT.

J is TRBJ2-2 and V is TRBV28; D gene uncertain. The CDR3 runs 15 residues. CDR1 is MDHEN, CDR2 SYDVKM, per germline. The V end was cut by 3 bases, the J end by 2 bases, with 10 bases between. CDR3 sequence (DNA): TGTGCCAGCAGTTTCAGCCAGGCCAACACCGGGGAGCTGTTTTTT. It yields the protein CASSFSQANTGELFF.

J is TRBJ1-1 and V is TRBV19; weak D call: TRBD1 (5 bases). Trimming stripped 9 bases from V and 4 bases from J, with 21 bases between. Germline V CDR1 and CDR2: LNHDA, SQIVND (reference sequence). The CDR3 length is 15 residues. The CDR3 coding sequence is TGTGCCAGCCAAAGTCGGGGGGGAGTGGGCACTGAAGCTTTCTTT. Amino acids: CASQSRGGVGTEAFF.

This chain uses TRBV9 with TRBJ2-1; possible D gene TRBD1, 5 bases. The CDR3 totals 14 residues. The V end lost 3 bases, the J end lost 7 bases, and 14 bases lay between the germline ends. CDR1 is SGDLS and CDR2 is YYNGEE in the germline V gene. The CDR3 DNA follows: TGTGCCAGCAGCGCCCGACAGAGAGAGAATGAGCAGTTCTTC. Protein: CASSARQRENEQFF.

The rearrangement joins TRBV6-5 to TRBJ1-5; D might be TRBD1 (5 bases). Germline CDR1 MNHEY, CDR2 SVGAGI. Trimming pared 0 bases from V and 6 bases from J, leaving 9 bases between. The length of the CDR3 is 14 residues. CDR3 protein: CASSYSIQGQPQHF. The CDR3 nucleotides read TGTGCCAGCAGTTACTCGATCCAGGGTCAGCCCCAGCATTTT.

V and J are TRBV5-1 and TRBJ2-7; 7 bases match TRBD1. The V and J ends lost 1 base and 0 bases, in that order; junction bases with no gene match: 4. The CDR3 has 15 residues. CDR1 is SGHRS, CDR2 YFSETQ, per germline. This chain's CDR3 is CASSLTGAHSYEQYF. The CDR3 DNA sequence: TGCGCCAGCAGCTTGACAGGGGCTCACTCCTACGAGCAGTACTTC.

This clone appeared a few times. The chain carries TRBV28 and TRBJ1-6; 8 nucleotides agree with TRBD1. V was clipped by 6 bases and J by 9 bases; unmatched bases: 7. This CDR3 contains 14 residues. Germline V CDR1 and CDR2: MDHEN, SYDVKM. The CDR3, as DNA: TGTGCCAGCAGGTCGACAGGGGAGGCTTCACCCCTCCACTTT. As protein: CASRSTGEASPLHF.